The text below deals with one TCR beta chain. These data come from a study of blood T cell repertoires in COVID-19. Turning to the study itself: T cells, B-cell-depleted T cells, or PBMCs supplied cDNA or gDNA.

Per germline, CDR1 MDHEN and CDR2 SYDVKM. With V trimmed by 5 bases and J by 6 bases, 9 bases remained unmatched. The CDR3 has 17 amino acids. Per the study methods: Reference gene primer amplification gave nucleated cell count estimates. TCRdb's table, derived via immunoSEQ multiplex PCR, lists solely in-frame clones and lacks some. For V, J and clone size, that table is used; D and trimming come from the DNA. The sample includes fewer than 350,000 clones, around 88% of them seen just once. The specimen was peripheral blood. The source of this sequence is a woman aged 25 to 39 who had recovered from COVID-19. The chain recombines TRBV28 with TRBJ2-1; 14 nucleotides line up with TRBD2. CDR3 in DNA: TGTGCCAGCAGTCCGGGACTAGCGGGAGAATTAGGCAATGAGCAGTTCTTC. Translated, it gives CASSPGLAGELGNEQFF.